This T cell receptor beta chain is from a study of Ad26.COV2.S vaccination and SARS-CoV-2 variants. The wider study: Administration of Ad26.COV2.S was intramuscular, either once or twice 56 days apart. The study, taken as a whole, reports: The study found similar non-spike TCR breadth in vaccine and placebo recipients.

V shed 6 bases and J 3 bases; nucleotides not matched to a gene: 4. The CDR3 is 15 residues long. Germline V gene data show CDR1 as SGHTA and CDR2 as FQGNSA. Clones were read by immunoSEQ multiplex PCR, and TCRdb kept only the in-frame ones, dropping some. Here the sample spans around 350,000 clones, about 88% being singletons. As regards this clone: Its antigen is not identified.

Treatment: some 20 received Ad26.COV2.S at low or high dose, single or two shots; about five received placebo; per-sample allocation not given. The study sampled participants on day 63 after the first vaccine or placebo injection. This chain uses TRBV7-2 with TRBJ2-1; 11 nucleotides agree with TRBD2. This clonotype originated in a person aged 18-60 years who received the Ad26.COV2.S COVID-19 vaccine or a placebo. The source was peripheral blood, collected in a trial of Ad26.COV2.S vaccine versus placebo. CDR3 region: CASRSTSGSYNEQFF. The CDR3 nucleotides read TGTGCCAGCAGGTCTACTAGCGGGAGCTACAATGAGCAGTTCTTC. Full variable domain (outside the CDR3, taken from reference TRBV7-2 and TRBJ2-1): GAGVSQSPSNKVTEKGKDVELRCDPISGHTALYWYRQSLGQGLEFLIYFQGNSAPDKSGLPSDRFSAERTGGSVSTLTIQRTQQEDSAVYLCASRSTSGSYNEQFFGPGTRLTVL.